Described below is a single T cell receptor beta chain sequence and its context. This sample stems from a study of PD-1 blockade in classical Hodgkin lymphoma. The overall study: Intravenous delivery of nivolumab at 3 mg/kg to patients occurred every 2 weeks.

Libraries were prepared by immunoSEQ multiplex PCR; TCRdb keeps only in-frame clonotypes and omits some of them. The repertoire holds about 90,000 clones, with about nine tenths as singletons. The V end lost 0 bases, the J end lost 6 bases, and 4 bases lay between the germline ends. CDR1 and CDR2 from the germline V gene are LGHNA and YNFKEQ. CDR3 length: 12 residues. Each of the patients experienced relapse following autologous stem cell transplantation, and their brentuximab vedotin exposure differed. This clonotype was obtained from a human donor with classical Hodgkin lymphoma. Sequences were derived from peripheral blood mononuclear cells (PBMCs), sampled before the second cycle of nivolumab. This chain uses TRBV4-2 with TRBJ2-3, with no clear D. CDR3 loop: CASSQDYDTQYF. The CDR3 DNA sequence: TGTGCCAGCAGCCAAGATTACGATACGCAGTATTTT.